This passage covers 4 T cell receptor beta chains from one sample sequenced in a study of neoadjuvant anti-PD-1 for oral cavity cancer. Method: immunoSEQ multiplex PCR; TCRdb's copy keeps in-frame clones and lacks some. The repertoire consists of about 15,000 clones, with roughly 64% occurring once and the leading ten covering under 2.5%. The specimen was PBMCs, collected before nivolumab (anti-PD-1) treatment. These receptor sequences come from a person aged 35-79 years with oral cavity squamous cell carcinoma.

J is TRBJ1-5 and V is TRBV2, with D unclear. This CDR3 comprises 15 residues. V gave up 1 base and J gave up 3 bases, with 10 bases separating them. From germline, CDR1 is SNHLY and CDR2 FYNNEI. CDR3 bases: TGTGCCAGCAGTGAAGGGGCACAGCCCAATCAGCCCCAGCATTTT. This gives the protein CASSEGAQPNQPQHF.

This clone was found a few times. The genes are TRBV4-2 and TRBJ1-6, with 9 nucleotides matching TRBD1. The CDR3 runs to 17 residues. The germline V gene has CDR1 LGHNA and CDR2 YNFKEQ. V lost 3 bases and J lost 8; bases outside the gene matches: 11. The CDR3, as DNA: TGTGCCAGCAGCCACCTTCTACAGGGGGCGTCGGATTCACCCCTCCACTTT. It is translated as CASSHLLQGASDSPLHF.

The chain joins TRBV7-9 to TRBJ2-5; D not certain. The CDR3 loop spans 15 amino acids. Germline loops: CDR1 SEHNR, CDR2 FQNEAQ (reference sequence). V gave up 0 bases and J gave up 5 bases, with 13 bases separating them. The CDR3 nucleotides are TGTGCCAGCAGCTTAGCGAGTTTAGGGTCGGAGACCCAGTACTTC. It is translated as CASSLASLGSETQYF.

The CDR3 DNA reads TGTGCCAGCAGCTTATTTTACCGGGCATCGGAGGGGGTGTACAATGAGCAGTTCTTC. As protein: CASSLFYRASEGVYNEQFF. The chain combines TRBV7-8 with TRBJ2-1; D tentatively fits TRBD1 or TRBD2 (6 bases each). V dropped 2 bases and J dropped 4 bases, with 24 bases sitting between them. The CDR3 extends over 19 amino acids. Per germline, CDR1 SGHVS and CDR2 FQNEAQ.